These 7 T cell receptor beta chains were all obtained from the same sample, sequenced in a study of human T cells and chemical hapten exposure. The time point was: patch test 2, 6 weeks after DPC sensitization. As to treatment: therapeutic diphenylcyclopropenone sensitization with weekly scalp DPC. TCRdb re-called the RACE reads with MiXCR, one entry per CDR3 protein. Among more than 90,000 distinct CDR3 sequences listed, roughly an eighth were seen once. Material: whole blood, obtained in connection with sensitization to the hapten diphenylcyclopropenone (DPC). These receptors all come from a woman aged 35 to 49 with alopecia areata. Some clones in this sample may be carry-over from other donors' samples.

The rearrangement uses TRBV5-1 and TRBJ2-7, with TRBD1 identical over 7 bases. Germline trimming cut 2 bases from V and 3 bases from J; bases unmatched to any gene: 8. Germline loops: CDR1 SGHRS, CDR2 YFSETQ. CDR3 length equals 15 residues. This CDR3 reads CASSFTGTEDYEQYF. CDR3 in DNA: TGCGCCAGCAGCTTTACCGGGACAGAGGACTACGAGCAGTACTTC.

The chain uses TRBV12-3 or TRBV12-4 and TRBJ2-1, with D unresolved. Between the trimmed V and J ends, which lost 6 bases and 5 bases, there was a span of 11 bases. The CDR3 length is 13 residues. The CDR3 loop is CASSKLENNEQFF. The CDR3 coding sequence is TGTGCCAGCAGCAAACTGGAAAACAATGAGCAGTTCTTC.

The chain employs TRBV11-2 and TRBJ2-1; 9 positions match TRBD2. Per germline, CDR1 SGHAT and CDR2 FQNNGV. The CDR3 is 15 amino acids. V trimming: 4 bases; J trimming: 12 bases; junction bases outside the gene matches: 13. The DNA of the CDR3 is TGTGCCAGCAGCTCAGTTAGCGGGAGTCTCTTCGGGCAGTTCTTC. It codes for CASSSVSGSLFGQFF.

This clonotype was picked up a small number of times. CDR3 bases: TGTGCCAGCAGGGACAGGGATAGGTCTTATAGCAATCAGCCCCAGCATTTT. Translation gives CASRDRDRSYSNQPQHF. The chain joins TRBV28 to TRBJ1-5; 8 bases fit TRBD1. This CDR3 has 17 residues. J lost 0 bases, V lost 6 bases, and 10 bases had no gene match. Germline CDR1 is MDHEN and CDR2 is SYDVKM.

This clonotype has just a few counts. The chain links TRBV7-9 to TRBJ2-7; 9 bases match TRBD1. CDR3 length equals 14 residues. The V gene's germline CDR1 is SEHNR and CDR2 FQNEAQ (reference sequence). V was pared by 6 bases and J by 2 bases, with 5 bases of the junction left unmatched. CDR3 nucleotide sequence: TGTGCCAGCAGACAGGGACAGGGTCCCTACGAGCAGTACTTC. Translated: CASRQGQGPYEQYF.

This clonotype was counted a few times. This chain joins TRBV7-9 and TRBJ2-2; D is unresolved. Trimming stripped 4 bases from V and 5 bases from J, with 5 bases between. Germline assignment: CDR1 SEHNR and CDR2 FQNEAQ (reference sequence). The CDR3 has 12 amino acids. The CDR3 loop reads CASSSWTGELFF. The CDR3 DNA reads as TGTGCCAGCAGCTCCTGGACCGGGGAGCTGTTTTTT.

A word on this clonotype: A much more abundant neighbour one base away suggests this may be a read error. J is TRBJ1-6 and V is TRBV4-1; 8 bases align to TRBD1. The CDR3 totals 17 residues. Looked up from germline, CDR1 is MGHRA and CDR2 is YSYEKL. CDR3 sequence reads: CASSQDPDRDYNSPLQF. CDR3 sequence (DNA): TGCGCCAGCAGCCAAGACCCGGACAGGGACTATAATTCACCCCTCCAATTT.